The 14 T cell receptor beta chains presented below share a single source sample, sequenced in a study of T cells of healthy individuals. Each CDR3 protein is one row after TCRdb ran MiXCR on the 5' RACE reads. Counted here are about 53,000 distinct CDR3 sequences, over 12% occurring once; the ten biggest clones make up roughly 15%. These receptors originate from a human donor in good health.

This clonotype was seen repeatedly, ten times or more. V gene TRBV5-1 combines with J gene TRBJ2-1; D not certain. The V gene's germline CDR1 is SGHRS and CDR2 YFSETQ. This CDR3 is 14 amino acids long. Trimming pared 0 bases from V and 6 bases from J, leaving 10 bases between. CDR3 protein: CASSLVPPANEQFF. In DNA form, the CDR3 reads TGCGCCAGCAGCTTGGTCCCGCCAGCCAATGAGCAGTTCTTC.

The CDR3 spells CASSQGVGSYEQYF. The CDR3 DNA is TGCGCCAGCAGCCAGGGGGTCGGCTCCTACGAGCAGTACTTC. The J gene is TRBJ2-7, the V gene TRBV4-1; D might be TRBD1 or TRBD2, each matching 5 bases. The CDR3 spans 14 residues. The V end was cut by 3 bases, the J end by 0 bases, with 9 bases between. CDR1 is MGHRA and CDR2 is YSYEKL in the germline V gene.

This clonotype occurred many times. The J gene is TRBJ1-4, the V gene TRBV20-1; D gene unclear. The CDR3 is 16 amino acids. The V gene lost 5 bases and the J gene lost 3 bases, with 19 bases spanning the gap. CDR1 is DFQATT, CDR2 SNEGSKA, per germline (reference sequence). The CDR3 here is CSASREVKGANEKLFF. Written as DNA, the CDR3 is TGCAGTGCTTCGAGGGAGGTGAAGGGAGCTAATGAAAAACTGTTTTTT.

This clonotype was counted ten times or more. The V call is TRBV20-1, the J call TRBJ2-3; D unresolved. Between the trimmed V and J ends, which lost 4 bases and 0 bases, there was a span of 14 bases. CDR1 and CDR2 (germline): DFQATT, SNEGSKA (reference sequence). There are 15 residues in the CDR3. CDR3 protein: CSAIPGGMSTDTQYF. The CDR3 DNA is TGCAGTGCTATTCCGGGTGGGATGAGCACAGATACGCAGTATTTT.

The chain couples TRBV24-1 to TRBJ1-2; D unclear. The CDR3 runs 12 residues. Germline CDR1 KGHDR, CDR2 SFDVKD. Trimming left V 5 bases short and J 3 bases short, with 6 bases between. The DNA for the CDR3 is TGTGCCACCAGTGGAACAGACTATGGCTACACCTTC. The encoded protein is CATSGTDYGYTF.

This clonotype came up once. Lacking the conserved final phenylalanine or tryptophan, this CDR3 likely reflects a read error. This chain connects TRBV24-1 to TRBJ2-2; 7 bases fit TRBD2. CDR3 length equals 14 residues. From germline, CDR1 is KGHDR and CDR2 SFDVKD. Germline trimming cut 2 bases from V and 7 bases from J; bases unmatched to any gene: 3. Here the CDR3 reads CATSDWASGGELFS. In nucleotides, the CDR3 is TGTGCCACCAGTGATTGGGCTAGCGGCGGGGAGCTGTTTTCT.

This chain links TRBV14 with TRBJ2-5; TRBD2 agrees at 8 bases. The CDR3 is made up of 15 amino acids. The V and J ends lost 2 bases and 4 bases, in that order; junction bases with no gene match: 6. The germline V gene has CDR1 SGHDN and CDR2 FVKESK. CDR3 region: CASSQTRAGVETQYF. The CDR3 DNA sequence: TGTGCCAGCAGCCAAACCCGAGCGGGGGTAGAGACCCAGTACTTC.

About this clonotype itself: This may stem from a read error, because a much larger clone lies one nucleotide away. The V gene is TRBV25-1, the J gene TRBJ1-2; D may be TRBD1 (5 bases). The CDR3 spans 15 residues. Germline V lookup: CDR1 MGHDK, CDR2 SYGVNS. The germline V and J ends were trimmed by 6 bases and 2 bases, with 16 bases remaining between them. The CDR3 here is CASRDDTGLNYGYTF. The CDR3 bases are TGTGCCAGCAGGGACGACACAGGTCTCAACTATGGCTACACCTTC.

The rearrangement uses TRBV29-1 and TRBJ1-2; the match to TRBD1 covers 9 bases. V lost 6 bases, J lost 6 bases, and 5 bases stayed unmatched. Germline V CDR1 and CDR2: SQVTM, ANQGSEA. The CDR3 extends over 12 amino acids. The CDR3 spells CSVPGQGNGYTF. Written as DNA, the CDR3 is TGCAGCGTCCCCGGACAGGGGAATGGCTACACCTTC.

The chain joins TRBV7-2 to TRBJ2-2, with TRBD2 identical over 7 bases. The CDR3 loop spans 16 amino acids. In germline, CDR1 is SGHTA, CDR2 FQGNSA. After removal of 5 bases from V and 1 base from J, the junction contained 7 bases not matched to a gene. The CDR3 coding sequence is TGTGCCAGCAGCCCCCCTAGCGGACTGAACACCGGGGAGCTGTTTTTT. It encodes CASSPPSGLNTGELFF. The full variable domain, with the rest looked up from reference TRBV7-2 and TRBJ2-2, is GAGVSQSPSNKVTEKGKDVELRCDPISGHTALYWYRQSLGQGLEFLIYFQGNSAPDKSGLPSDRFSAERTGGSVSTLTIQRTQQEDSAVYLCASSPPSGLNTGELFFGEGSRLTVL.

The sample holds a few counts of this clonotype. This sequence joins TRBV20-1 and TRBJ1-4, with 8 bases matching TRBD1. The germline V gene has CDR1 DFQATT and CDR2 SNEGSKA (reference sequence). V trimming: 3 bases; J trimming: 8 bases; junction bases outside the gene matches: 5. This CDR3 spans 13 amino acids. CDR3 coding DNA: TGCAGTGCTAGGATAACAGGGGGGGAAAAACTGTTTTTT. Translation: CSARITGGEKLFF.

The CDR3 region has the DNA TGTGCCAGCAGCTTCTATAGTTCATCGGATACGCAGTATTTT. It specifies CASSFYSSSDTQYF. The chain has TRBV5-8 and TRBJ2-3; D is ambiguous. Trimming removed 2 bases from V and 6 bases from J, with 13 bases in between. CDR3 length: 14 residues. Germline values: CDR1 SGHTS, CDR2 YDEGEE.

This clonotype has only one observation. The chain is built from TRBV19 and TRBJ2-1; the D gene is possibly TRBD2 (5 bases). CDR1 is LNHDA and CDR2 is SQIVND in the germline V gene (reference sequence). The CDR3 extends over 14 amino acids. V gave up 3 bases and J gave up 3 bases, with 9 bases separating them. CDR3 amino acids: CASSIPGSYNEQFF. The CDR3, as DNA: TGTGCCAGTAGTATTCCGGGAAGCTACAATGAGCAGTTCTTC. The complete variable domain, with remaining parts taken from reference TRBV19 and TRBJ2-1, reads DGGITQSPKYLFRKEGQNVTLSCEQNLNHDAMYWYRQDPGQGLRLIYYSQIVNDFQKGDIAEGYSVSREKKESFPLTVTSAQKNPTAFYLCASSIPGSYNEQFFGPGTRLTVL.

Many counts were recorded for this clonotype. The V and J genes are TRBV19 and TRBJ2-1; D uncertain. Trimming cost V 6 bases and J 7 bases, with 10 bases left between them. CDR1 LNHDA and CDR2 SQIVND come from the germline V gene (reference sequence). The CDR3 spans 12 residues. The CDR3 DNA reads TGTGCCAGTAGCCACCCCCAGAATGAGCAGTTCTTC. As protein: CASSHPQNEQFF.